This is a list of T cell receptor beta chains from one sample in a study of blood T cell repertoires in COVID-19. Measured with immunoSEQ multiplex PCR; TCRdb has only the in-frame clones, and not every one. The sample shows approximately 76,000 clones, around 82% of them seen only once. Material: peripheral blood. These receptors were obtained from a man aged 80 or over with active or convalescent COVID-19. The CDR3 runs from the conserved cysteine through the conserved F or W. A D gene is named only where the DNA matches it firmly. Only some rows state a clone size, as once, few, many or a class for expanded clones.

v_call,j_call,clone_size,d_call,cdr3_nt,cdr3_aa
TRBV5-1,TRBJ2-5,once,TRBD2,TGCGCCAGCGGCCTAGCGGGAGGAGAGACCCAGTACTTC,CASGLAGGETQYF
TRBV19,TRBJ2-3,-,TRBD1,TGTGCCAGTAGTAGTACAGGGGGCCTGGCAGATACGCAGTATTTT,CASSSTGGLADTQYF
TRBV7-3,TRBJ2-1,-,TRBD2,TGTGCCAGCAGCCCACAAGGAACCGGGGGGGTCGATGAGCAGTTCTTC,CASSPQGTGGVDEQFF
TRBV5-5,TRBJ2-2,-,TRBD1,TGTGCCAGCAGCTTGGCTGGGACAGGGTTTAACACCGGGGAGCTGTTTTTT,CASSLAGTGFNTGELFF
TRBV29-1,TRBJ1-2,-,-,TGCAGCGTTGCAGAACGGGGGAGTTTTGGCTACACCTTC,CSVAERGSFGYTF
TRBV7-9,TRBJ1-2,-,TRBD1,TGTGCCAGCAGCGTCGATTGGACAGGGAATGGCTACACCTTC,CASSVDWTGNGYTF
TRBV7-9,TRBJ1-1,-,TRBD1,TGTGCCAGCAGCCCCCTACAGGGGCGGAACACTGAAGCTTTCTTT,CASSPLQGRNTEAFF
TRBV29-1,TRBJ1-1,-,-,TGCAGCGTTCTTCCAGGGTGGCGCACTGAAGCTTTCTTT,CSVLPGWRTEAFF
TRBV15,TRBJ1-6,-,TRBD1,TGTGCCACCAGCAGAGAGGGGACGACAGGGTTTTATAATTCACCCCTCCACTTT,CATSREGTTGFYNSPLHF
TRBV28,TRBJ2-5,once,TRBD1,TGTGCCAGCACTCCTTTCAGGGGGCCTCAAGAGACCCAGTACTTC,CASTPFRGPQETQYF
TRBV29-1,TRBJ1-2,-,-,TGCAGCGTTGAAGATAGCCTGCCGTCTAACTATGGCTACACCTTC,CSVEDSLPSNYGYTF
TRBV29-1,TRBJ2-7,-,TRBD1,TGCAGCGGGACCGGGACAGGGGCCTACGAGCAGTACTTC,CSGTGTGAYEQYF
TRBV9,TRBJ2-7,once,-,TGTGCCAGCAGCGTAGCTATTTCCAACGAGCAGTACTTC,CASSVAISNEQYF
TRBV30,TRBJ1-2,-,-,TGTGCCTGGAGTCTAAAAAACTATGGCTACACCTTC,CAWSLKNYGYTF
TRBV7-2,TRBJ2-7,-,TRBD1,TGTGCCAGCAACCAGGGGGAAGACAGCAACTACGAGCAGTACTTC,CASNQGEDSNYEQYF
TRBV19,TRBJ1-4,-,-,TGTGCCAGTAGTTCCACTGGGGGGGGCACTAATGAAAAACTGTTTTTT,CASSSTGGGTNEKLFF
TRBV20-1,TRBJ2-3,-,TRBD2,TGCAGTGCTAGTGGCGGCGGGGGGGCGAGAGATACGCAGTATTTT,CSASGGGGARDTQYF
TRBV9,TRBJ1-1,-,-,TGTGCCAGCAGCGTAGCTGGGAGTGGCACTGAAGCTTTCTTT,CASSVAGSGTEAFF
TRBV2,TRBJ1-4,-,-,TGTGCCAGCAGTGTTAGCCGTAGTAATGAAAAACTGTTTTTT,CASSVSRSNEKLFF
TRBV29-1,TRBJ2-2,-,-,TGCAGCGTTGGTAGGACAGCTACCGGGGAGCTGTTTTTT,CSVGRTATGELFF
TRBV19,TRBJ2-4,-,TRBD1,TGTGCCAGTAGCCTAGGACAGGGGGTAGTCCTATTTCAAAACATTCAGTACTTC,CASSLGQGVVLFQNIQYF
TRBV19,TRBJ2-2,few,-,TGTGCCAGTAGTTTTAATCGGGACACCAGCACCGGGGAGCTGTTTTTT,CASSFNRDTSTGELFF
TRBV7-9,TRBJ1-1,-,TRBD1,TGTGCCAGCAGCTTCGGGACAGGGGCTGAAGCTTTCTTT,CASSFGTGAEAFF
TRBV5-1,TRBJ2-7,-,-,TGCGCCAGCAGCTTGGCCGGGGGACCCTACGAGCAGTACTTC,CASSLAGGPYEQYF
TRBV3-1/TRBV3-2,TRBJ2-5,-,-,TGTGCCAGCACCCAACAAGAGGAAGACCAAGAGACCCAGTACTTC,CASTQQEEDQETQYF
TRBV28,TRBJ1-1,-,TRBD1,TGTGCCAGCAGTTTACCGACACAGGGGACTGAAGCTTTCTTT,CASSLPTQGTEAFF
TRBV7-9,TRBJ2-5,-,-,TGTGCCAGCAGCCCCACCAACGCGGGACCCTGGGAGACCCAGTACTTC,CASSPTNAGPWETQYF
TRBV3-1/TRBV3-2,TRBJ2-2,-,-,TGTGCCAGCAGCCAAGTTATTTGCGCGAACACCGGGGAGCTGTTTTTT,CASSQVICANTGELFF
TRBV7-3,TRBJ2-5,-,-,TGTGCCAGCAGCTCGTACTCCGGCGGGACCCAGTACTTC,CASSSYSGGTQYF
TRBV28,TRBJ1-5,-,TRBD1,TGTGCCAGCAGCTCACAGGGGGTGGTCAATCAGCCCCAGCATTTT,CASSSQGVVNQPQHF
TRBV19,TRBJ2-6,-,-,TGTGCCAGTAGTTTGGGACTCAACTCTGGGGCCAACGTCCTGACTTTC,CASSLGLNSGANVLTF
TRBV6-5,TRBJ2-7,-,-,TGTGCCAGCGGAAACAGGGCAGACGAGCAGTACTTC,CASGNRADEQYF
TRBV10-2,TRBJ2-5,-,-,TGCGCCAGCAACCCCATGCAGGAGGGGGAGACCCAGTACTTC,CASNPMQEGETQYF
TRBV7-9,TRBJ1-5,few,-,TGTGCCAGCAGCCGGGGACTCCCCAATCAGCCCCAGCATTTT,CASSRGLPNQPQHF
TRBV11-3,TRBJ1-6,-,-,TGTGCCAGCAGCCCTAGCGGGACAAAGGGGTCACCCCTCCACTTT,CASSPSGTKGSPLHF
TRBV9,TRBJ1-1,-,-,TGTGCCAGCAGCGTACGTGGGGATCTAGCGAACACTGAAGCTTTCTTT,CASSVRGDLANTEAFF
TRBV10-2,TRBJ2-2,-,TRBD2,TGCGCCAGCAGTGATCTAGCGGGGCGGGCCACCGGGGAGCTGTTTTTT,CASSDLAGRATGELFF
TRBV10-2,TRBJ2-2,-,TRBD1,TGCGCCAGCACTGGACAGGGAAACACCGGGGAGCTGTTTTTT,CASTGQGNTGELFF
TRBV6-6,TRBJ1-5,few,-,TGTGCCAGCAGTTACTCTGGGGGGGATCAGCCCCAGCATTTT,CASSYSGGDQPQHF
TRBV2,TRBJ1-6,-,TRBD1,TGTGCCAGCAGTAGAGACACAGGGGGTCCGAATGATTCACCCCTCCACTTT,CASSRDTGGPNDSPLHF
TRBV19,TRBJ1-2,-,-,TGTGCCAGTAGTCCCCCGACAGAGATAAACTATGGCTACACCTTC,CASSPPTEINYGYTF
TRBV10-2,TRBJ2-7,-,-,TGCGCCAGCAGTGACTCAGGGACTTTCTACGAGCAGTACTTC,CASSDSGTFYEQYF